The rows below give T cell receptor beta chains drawn from one sample of a study of T cells in Graves' hyperthyroidism and ophthalmopathy. TCRdb reprocessed the multiplex PCR reads via MiXCR and lists one record per CDR3 protein. The data contain about 610,000 distinct CDR3 sequences, over 12% of them singletons. Sequenced material: blood. The receptors shown here come from a woman aged 40 to 49 with Graves' ophthalmopathy. The CDR3 runs from the conserved cysteine through the conserved F or W. The D gene is left open where the match is weak. Only some rows state a clone size, as once, few, many or a class for expanded clones.

clone size: -
J gene: TRBJ1-1
V gene: TRBV6-2/TRBV6-3
D gene: -
CDR3 DNA: TGTGCCAGCAGTTACTCCAGGGACACCCTAAGTATGAGTACTGAAGCTTTCTTT
CDR3 protein: CASSYSRDTLSMSTEAFF

clone size: many
J gene: TRBJ2-5
V gene: TRBV24-1
D gene: -
CDR3 DNA: TGTGCCACCAGTGAAACTAGCTTCCAAGAGACCCAGTACTTC
CDR3 protein: CATSETSFQETQYF

clone size: many
J gene: TRBJ2-7
V gene: TRBV27
D gene: -
CDR3 DNA: TGTGCCAGCAGGGGGTGGTCGGAATACGAGCAGTACTTC
CDR3 protein: CASRGWSEYEQYF

clone size: many
J gene: TRBJ1-5
V gene: TRBV28
D gene: TRBD1
CDR3 DNA: TGTGCCAGCATCACGGGGAGGGGGCTATGGGATCAGCCCCAGCATTTT
CDR3 protein: CASITGRGLWDQPQHF

clone size: -
J gene: TRBJ1-2
V gene: TRBV12-3/TRBV12-4
D gene: -
CDR3 DNA: TGTGCCAGCAGCCGCCTCTTAGATACAGCTAACTATGGCTACACCTTC
CDR3 protein: CASSRLLDTANYGYTF

clone size: many
J gene: TRBJ1-5
V gene: TRBV7-6
D gene: -
CDR3 DNA: TGTGCCAGCAGCCCAACTTTAGGCAATCAGCCCCAGCATTTT
CDR3 protein: CASSPTLGNQPQHF

clone size: many
J gene: TRBJ2-7
V gene: TRBV7-2
D gene: TRBD2
CDR3 DNA: TGTGCCAGCAGCTTATACGGGACTAGCGGGCTCTACGAGCAGTACTTC
CDR3 protein: CASSLYGTSGLYEQYF

clone size: few
J gene: TRBJ2-2
V gene: TRBV20-1
D gene: -
CDR3 DNA: TGCAGTGCTAAGTCGGACACCGGGGAGCTGTTTTTT
CDR3 protein: CSAKSDTGELFF

clone size: many
J gene: TRBJ2-5
V gene: TRBV7-3
D gene: -
CDR3 DNA: TGTGCCAGCAGCTTAGGGGCAGGGCTAGAGACCCAGTACTTC
CDR3 protein: CASSLGAGLETQYF

clone size: many
J gene: TRBJ2-7
V gene: TRBV25-1
D gene: -
CDR3 DNA: TGTGCCAGCAGTGAAGGGGGCAGCTTCTACGAGCAGTACTTC
CDR3 protein: CASSEGGSFYEQYF

clone size: -
J gene: TRBJ1-2
V gene: TRBV6-5
D gene: -
CDR3 DNA: TGTGCCAGCAGTTCAGACATACACAACTATGGCTACACCTTC
CDR3 protein: CASSSDIHNYGYTF

clone size: -
J gene: TRBJ2-7
V gene: TRBV12-3/TRBV12-4
D gene: -
CDR3 DNA: TGTGCCAGCAGTTTGGCGGGATCGGAAGAGCAGTACTTC
CDR3 protein: CASSLAGSEEQYF

clone size: many
J gene: TRBJ2-2
V gene: TRBV24-1
D gene: TRBD1
CDR3 DNA: TGTGCCACCAGTGACTATGGACAGGGGGCGAACGGGGAGCTGTTCTTT
CDR3 protein: CATSDYGQGANGELFF

clone size: -
J gene: TRBJ2-2
V gene: TRBV5-1
D gene: -
CDR3 DNA: TGCGCCAGCAGCTTGACGAGCGACGCCTTGAACACCGGGGAGCTGTTTTTT
CDR3 protein: CASSLTSDALNTGELFF

clone size: many
J gene: TRBJ1-2
V gene: TRBV7-9
D gene: -
CDR3 DNA: TGTGCCAGCAGCTTACCAGGGAGGGCCTATGGCTACACCTTC
CDR3 protein: CASSLPGRAYGYTF

clone size: few
J gene: TRBJ2-7
V gene: TRBV4-1
D gene: -
CDR3 DNA: TGCGCCAGCAGCCAAGACCAAAGGGGTTACGAGCAGTACTTC
CDR3 protein: CASSQDQRGYEQYF

clone size: -
J gene: TRBJ1-1
V gene: TRBV20-1
D gene: -
CDR3 DNA: TGCAGTGCTACGGATGGACCAGGGATGAACACTGAAGCTTTCTTT
CDR3 protein: CSATDGPGMNTEAFF

clone size: -
J gene: TRBJ2-7
V gene: TRBV30
D gene: -
CDR3 DNA: TGTGCCTGGAGTGTGACTACCGATCCCCTCCGCTCCTACGAGCAGTACTTC
CDR3 protein: CAWSVTTDPLRSYEQYF

clone size: many
J gene: TRBJ1-1
V gene: TRBV10-3
D gene: TRBD1
CDR3 DNA: TGTGCCATCAGGGGACAGGGGGTGAACACTGAAGCTTTCTTT
CDR3 protein: CAIRGQGVNTEAFF

clone size: few
J gene: TRBJ2-5
V gene: TRBV6-1
D gene: -
CDR3 DNA: TGTGCCAGCAGCCTGGACAGGATCCTTGGGGGGGGGGAGACCCAGTACTTC
CDR3 protein: CASSLDRILGGGETQYF

clone size: many
J gene: TRBJ1-1
V gene: TRBV30
D gene: -
CDR3 DNA: TGTGCCTGGAGTGGGCAGTACACTGAAGCTTTCTTT
CDR3 protein: CAWSGQYTEAFF

clone size: many
J gene: TRBJ1-2
V gene: TRBV29-1
D gene: TRBD1
CDR3 DNA: TGCAGCGTTGCCCCGCGGGACAGAACTAACTATGGCTACACCTTC
CDR3 protein: CSVAPRDRTNYGYTF

clone size: -
J gene: TRBJ1-1
V gene: TRBV20-1
D gene: -
CDR3 DNA: TGCAGTGCTACTGACCGAGTGGGGTCCGAAGCTTTCTTT
CDR3 protein: CSATDRVGSEAFF

clone size: few
J gene: TRBJ2-7
V gene: TRBV4-1
D gene: -
CDR3 DNA: TGCGCCAGCAGCCAAGATCCACAGGGCCGGGGCTCCTACGAGCAGTACTTC
CDR3 protein: CASSQDPQGRGSYEQYF

clone size: many
J gene: TRBJ2-7
V gene: TRBV7-6
D gene: TRBD2
CDR3 DNA: TGTGCCAGCAGCTTAGCGTTCACCGGGACTAGCGGGAAGCAGTACTTC
CDR3 protein: CASSLAFTGTSGKQYF